What follows describes a single T cell receptor beta chain. Germline loops: CDR1 SQVTM, CDR2 ANQGSEA. There are 13 residues in the CDR3. V was pared by 3 bases and J by 0 bases, with 8 bases between. With random hexamers, about 0.5 to 1 ug RNA was reverse transcribed. It was immunoSEQ multiplex PCR that amplified TCR beta CDR3 across 54 Vbeta and 13 Jbeta. TCRdb passed the immunoSEQ multiplex PCR reads through MiXCR, listing each CDR3 protein once. The sample shows more than 150,000 distinct CDR3 sequences, roughly 94% of them seen only once. The study sequenced TCR beta in blood CD8+ and CD4+ T cells. In contrast to the negatively isolated CD8+ and CD4+ T cells, TEMRA cells were FACS-enriched. The sample originates from a study of CD8 T cells in Susac syndrome.

The material sequenced was CD8+ T cells from PBMCs. The chain joins TRBV29-1 to TRBJ1-1, with D tentatively TRBD1 (5 bases). The sequence derives from a human donor with multiple sclerosis. CDR3 in amino acids: CSVEGGMNTEAFF. The CDR3 DNA follows: TGCAGCGTTGAGGGGGGGATGAACACTGAAGCTTTCTTT.